This T cell receptor beta chain came from a study of blood T cells in healthy people across ages. Together with a sample-barcoded 5' primer, a J-beta primer mix was included in a second PCR lasting about 7 to 11 cycles. All cDNA molecules were each tagged by a template-switch adaptor with 12 random nucleotides. TCRdb re-called the 5' RACE reads with MiXCR, one entry per CDR3 protein. The sample contains 700,000 to 850,000 distinct CDR3 sequences, about 53% of which appear only once. This CDR3 spans 14 amino acids. CDR1 DFQATT and CDR2 SNEGSKA come from the germline V gene (reference sequence). V was pared by 6 bases and J by 3 bases, with 8 bases of the junction left unmatched.

Input material: blood. The chain employs TRBV20-1 and TRBJ2-3; 8 bases match TRBD2. This clonotype was obtained from an elderly man in good health. The CDR3 nucleotides are TGCAGTGCCCTAGGAACTAGCGGAACAGATACGCAGTATTTT. As protein: CSALGTSGTDTQYF.